Each of the 23 T cell receptor beta chains below was sequenced from the same sample in a study of STAT5B mutations in CD4+ large granular lymphocyte leukemia. Data came from immunoSEQ multiplex PCR; TCRdb stores just in-frame clones and leaves some out. The sample carries 30,000 to 40,000 clones, 76% recorded once. The sequencing input was CD4+ T cells from blood buffy coats. The receptors were sampled from a human donor in good health.

The J gene is TRBJ2-1, the V gene TRBV2; the match to TRBD2 covers 13 bases. After removal of 10 bases from V and 5 bases from J, the junction contained 2 bases not matched to a gene. The CDR3 extends over 13 amino acids. CDR1 SNHLY and CDR2 FYNNEI come from the germline V gene. The CDR3 coding sequence is TGTGCCACCGGGACTAGCGGGAACAATGAGCAGTTCTTC. Residues: CATGTSGNNEQFF.

The gene calls are TRBV19 and TRBJ2-5; 7 bases are a match to TRBD2. Germline V lookup: CDR1 LNHDA, CDR2 SQIVND (reference sequence). V lost 7 bases to trimming and J lost 2 bases; unmatched junction nucleotides: 10. CDR3 length: 15 residues. The CDR3: CASTRSGSGQETQYF. The DNA of the CDR3 is TGTGCCAGTACACGGTCAGGTAGCGGGCAAGAGACCCAGTACTTC.

The J gene is TRBJ2-1, the V gene TRBV7-2, with unresolved D. The CDR3 totals 14 residues. Trimming took off 1 base at V and 7 bases at J, with 11 bases between the two ends. Germline V gene lookup returns CDR1 SGHTA and CDR2 FQGNSA. The CDR3: CASSLGIRRNEQFF. Here the CDR3 DNA reads TGTGCCAGCAGCTTAGGTATACGGCGTAATGAGCAGTTCTTC.

This chain uses TRBV7-3 with TRBJ2-5; no definite D call. Looked up from germline, CDR1 is SGHTA and CDR2 is FQGTGA. This CDR3 has 16 residues. Trimming took off 2 bases at V and 1 base at J, with 14 bases between the two ends. The DNA of the CDR3 is TGTGCCAGCAGCTTACTGGGCCCAGCCACCCAAGAGACCCAGTACTTC. This gives the protein CASSLLGPATQETQYF.

The chain uses TRBV2 and TRBJ2-7, with D perhaps TRBD1 or TRBD2 (6 bases each). The CDR3 consists of 16 residues. Germline values: CDR1 SNHLY, CDR2 FYNNEI. V was cut by 5 bases and J by 0 bases, with 17 bases left in between. CDR3 protein: CASSLPGGRYSYEQYF. CDR3 nucleotide sequence: TGTGCCAGCAGTCTCCCCGGGGGCCGGTACTCCTACGAGCAGTACTTC.

The J gene is TRBJ1-1, the V gene TRBV2; D unclear. Germline assignment: CDR1 SNHLY and CDR2 FYNNEI. Trimming took off 1 base at V and 3 bases at J, with 9 bases between the two ends. This CDR3 contains 14 residues. This chain's CDR3 is CASSEVSGYTEAFF. In DNA form, the CDR3 reads TGTGCCAGCAGTGAAGTCAGTGGATACACTGAAGCTTTCTTT.

This clone has a handful of counts. The CDR3 spells CSVDLGRGGELFF. The CDR3 region has the DNA TGCAGCGTTGACCTGGGTCGGGGCGGGGAGCTGTTTTTT. V gene TRBV29-1 combines with J gene TRBJ2-2, with D possibly matching TRBD2 (5 bases). CDR1 is SQVTM and CDR2 is ANQGSEA in the germline V gene. This CDR3 is 13 amino acids long. The ends were cut back, 3 bases at V and 7 bases at J, with 12 bases in the middle.

V is TRBV27 and J is TRBJ2-1, with D unresolved. This CDR3 contains 18 residues. Germline V gene sequence: CDR1 MNHEY, CDR2 SMNVEV (reference sequence). V gave up 2 bases and J gave up 0 bases, with 17 bases separating them. The CDR3 spells CASSLRNRWRNSYNEQFF. The CDR3 DNA reads as TGTGCCAGCAGTTTACGGAACCGGTGGCGGAACTCCTACAATGAGCAGTTCTTC.

The gene calls are TRBV11-2 and TRBJ2-5; 9 bases are shared with TRBD2. Trimming cost V 1 base and J 1 base; bases outside gene matches: 7. The CDR3 runs 17 residues. Germline CDR1 and CDR2: SGHAT and FQNNGV. CDR3 nucleotide sequence: TGTGCCAGCAGCTTAGGGAGTAGCGGGGGTTTCCAAGAGACCCAGTACTTC. This translates into CASSLGSSGGFQETQYF.

This clone came up a few times. V is TRBV11-3 and J is TRBJ1-2; D not resolved. The CDR3 sequence is 13 residues long. In germline, CDR1 is SGHNT, CDR2 YENEEA. The V gene lost 4 bases and the J gene lost 7 bases, with 13 bases spanning the gap. The CDR3 loop is CASSSSPGSGYTF. CDR3 sequence (DNA): TGTGCCAGCAGCTCCTCCCCGGGGTCTGGCTACACCTTC.

This clone occurred once. V and J are TRBV7-2 and TRBJ1-5; D remains ambiguous. Germline V CDR1 and CDR2: SGHTA, FQGNSA. The CDR3 consists of 13 residues. V was pared by 4 bases and J by 3 bases, with 7 bases between. The DNA of the CDR3 is TGTGCCAGCAGCTGGCAGAACAATCAGCCCCAGCATTTT. This sequence encodes CASSWQNNQPQHF.

The chain uses TRBV11-3 and TRBJ2-1; perhaps TRBD1 as D (6 bases). This CDR3 contains 12 residues. The V gene lost 5 bases and the J gene lost 9 bases, with 11 bases spanning the gap. Germline V lookup: CDR1 SGHNT, CDR2 YENEEA. The DNA for the CDR3 is TGTGCCAGCAGCCAACAGGGCGGTGAGCAGTTCTTC. As protein: CASSQQGGEQFF.

V is TRBV5-1 and J is TRBJ2-7; the match to TRBD2 covers 8 bases. The CDR3 has 15 residues. The V and J ends lost 4 bases and 7 bases, in that order; junction bases with no gene match: 13. Germline CDR1 and CDR2: SGHRS and YFSETQ. The CDR3 DNA is TGCGCCAGCAGCCCGGGGACTAGGGGGAGTGAGGAGCAGTACTTC. This encodes CASSPGTRGSEEQYF.

This clone is a singleton in its sample. This chain connects TRBV18 to TRBJ2-1; TRBD1 might be the D (6 bases). Germline CDR1 reads KGHSH; CDR2 reads LQKENI. This CDR3 has 15 residues. Deletions cut 3 bases from V and 10 bases from J, with 19 bases between. The CDR3 DNA reads as TGTGCCAGCTCACCCCTCCGGGACACCTTGGGCGAGCAGTTCTTC. As protein: CASSPLRDTLGEQFF.

The V gene is TRBV7-2, the J gene TRBJ2-3, with D perhaps TRBD2 (7 bases). The CDR3 has 14 amino acids. The germline V and J ends were trimmed by 8 bases and 3 bases, with 15 bases remaining between them. CDR1 and CDR2 from the germline V gene are SGHTA and FQGNSA. CDR3 sequence: CASLRGGATDTQYF. The CDR3 DNA sequence: TGTGCCAGCCTAAGAGGGGGGGCGACAGATACGCAGTATTTT.

V gene TRBV15 combines with J gene TRBJ2-5; no firm D call. CDR3 length: 12 amino acids. CDR1 and CDR2 from the germline V gene are LNHNV and YYDKDF (reference sequence). Trimming cost V 0 bases and J 5 bases, with 4 bases left between them. CDR3 in amino acids: CATSREAETQYF. For the CDR3, the DNA is TGTGCCACCAGCAGAGAGGCGGAGACCCAGTACTTC.

The chain has TRBV27 and TRBJ1-3, with D possibly TRBD1 on 5 matching bases. The CDR3 consists of 14 residues. Germline V CDR1 and CDR2: MNHEY, SMNVEV (reference sequence). The V and J ends lost 5 bases and 4 bases respectively, with 12 bases between them. Here the CDR3 DNA reads TGTGCCAGCAGTAACCCCGGGGCCGGAAACACCATATATTTT. Protein: CASSNPGAGNTIYF.

The chain combines TRBV5-4 with TRBJ2-3; 12 positions match TRBD2. V trimming: 3 bases; J trimming: 2 bases; junction bases outside the gene matches: 4. The CDR3 covers 16 residues. Germline CDR1 SGHNT, CDR2 YYREEE (reference sequence). CDR3 in DNA: TGTGCCAGCAGCTCCCGACTAGCGGGGGACACAGATACGCAGTATTTT. It codes for CASSSRLAGDTDTQYF.

The V and J genes are TRBV9 and TRBJ1-2; weak D call: TRBD1 (5 bases). V was clipped by 2 bases and J by 7 bases, with 18 bases between them. The CDR3 has 15 amino acids. Germline V gene sequence: CDR1 SGDLS, CDR2 YYNGEE. Written as DNA, the CDR3 is TGTGCCAGCAGCGTTTTAGGGGCGGGTCTATTTGGCTACACCTTC. Encoded protein: CASSVLGAGLFGYTF.

This chain joins TRBV9 and TRBJ2-6, with 8 bases that match TRBD1. There are 18 residues in the CDR3. Germline CDR1 SGDLS, CDR2 YYNGEE. V lost 7 bases to trimming and J lost 4 bases; unmatched junction nucleotides: 16. CDR3 sequence: CASGPFQGATGGANVLTF. CDR3 sequence (DNA): TGTGCCAGCGGACCCTTTCAGGGGGCTACCGGAGGGGCCAACGTCCTGACTTTC. Looking up the rest from reference TRBV9 and TRBJ2-6 gives the full variable domain: DSGVTQTPKHLITATGQRVTLRCSPRSGDLSVYWYQQSLDQGLQFLIQYYNGEERAKGNILERFSAQQFPDLHSELNLSSLELGDSALYFCASGPFQGATGGANVLTFGAGSRLTVL.

The chain carries TRBV4-2 and TRBJ2-3; 10 bases are shared with TRBD2. Germline V gene lookup returns CDR1 LGHNA and CDR2 YNFKEQ. The V and J ends lost 1 base and 4 bases, in that order; junction bases with no gene match: 5. The CDR3 consists of 16 residues. In DNA form, the CDR3 reads TGTGCCAGCAGCCAAGCGTCTAGCGGGGGCCCAGATACGCAGTATTTT. Its protein is CASSQASSGGPDTQYF.

The chain joins TRBV7-2 to TRBJ1-5; D unresolved. Germline V CDR1 and CDR2: SGHTA, FQGNSA. The CDR3 is 13 residues long. The ends were cut back, 2 bases at V and 6 bases at J, with 8 bases in the middle. The CDR3 DNA follows: TGTGCCAGCAGCTTATATGTAGCTCAGCCCCAGCATTTT. Translation: CASSLYVAQPQHF. Drawing the rest from reference TRBV7-2 and TRBJ1-5, the complete variable domain is GAGVSQSPSNKVTEKGKDVELRCDPISGHTALYWYRQSLGQGLEFLIYFQGNSAPDKSGLPSDRFSAERTGGSVSTLTIQRTQQEDSAVYLCASSLYVAQPQHFGDGTRLSIL.

The V call is TRBV7-9, the J call TRBJ2-2, with D hard to call. The CDR3 has 13 residues. V lost 1 base to trimming and J lost 5 bases, with 5 bases between them. CDR1 and CDR2 from the germline V gene are SEHNR and FQNEAQ (reference sequence). In nucleotides, the CDR3 is TGTGCCAGCAGCTTAGGATCAACCGGGGAGCTGTTTTTT. This gives the protein CASSLGSTGELFF. Together with reference TRBV7-9 and TRBJ2-2, the CDR3 gives the full variable domain: DTGVSQNPRHKITKRGQNVTFRCDPISEHNRLYWYRQTLGQGPEFLTYFQNEAQLEKSRLLSDRFSAERPKGSFSTLEIQRTEQGDSAMYLCASSLGSTGELFFGEGSRLTVL.